This T cell receptor (beta chain) was identified during a study of blood T cell repertoires in COVID-19. Study-wide context: Samples of COVID-19 (acute and convalescent) were obtained from the United States, Italy and Spain. Sample material is recorded as cDNA or gDNA derived from T cells, B-cell-depleted T cells, or PBMCs.

Study processing details: Reference gene primer amplification gave nucleated cell count estimates. Produced via immunoSEQ multiplex PCR; TCRdb's table is partial and in-frame only. V and J calls and clone size follow that table, whereas D and trimming were derived from the DNA. This table has roughly 12,000 clones, about three quarters appearing once. V lost 4 bases, J lost 4 bases, and 15 bases lay in between. This CDR3 comprises 15 residues. The germline gives CDR1 SGHTS, CDR2 YDEGEE. This TCR came from a human donor in a cohort sampled during active COVID-19. Sequenced: peripheral blood. The rearrangement links TRBV5-8 to TRBJ2-1, with unresolved D. This CDR3 is CASSATVSLYNEQFF. The CDR3 DNA reads TGTGCCAGCAGCGCTACAGTTTCCCTTTACAATGAGCAGTTCTTC.